This T cell receptor (beta chain) was sequenced in a study of blood T cell repertoires in COVID-19. Generated by immunoSEQ multiplex PCR, the TCRdb table keeps only in-frame clones and is missing some. The data contain about 270,000 clones, roughly 86% of them singletons. This CDR3 has 15 amino acids. V shed 6 bases and J shed 5 bases, with 14 bases lying between them. Germline CDR1 and CDR2: SNHLY and FYNNEI. The origin of this receptor is an older woman who had recovered from COVID-19. The chain couples TRBV2 to TRBJ2-6; weak D call: TRBD2 (5 bases). The sequenced material came from PBMCs or T cells enriched from blood (not recorded which). The CDR3 DNA follows: TGTGCCAGCAGCCCGGACGTGACTAGGGCCAACGTCCTGACTTTC. Protein sequence: CASSPDVTRANVLTF.